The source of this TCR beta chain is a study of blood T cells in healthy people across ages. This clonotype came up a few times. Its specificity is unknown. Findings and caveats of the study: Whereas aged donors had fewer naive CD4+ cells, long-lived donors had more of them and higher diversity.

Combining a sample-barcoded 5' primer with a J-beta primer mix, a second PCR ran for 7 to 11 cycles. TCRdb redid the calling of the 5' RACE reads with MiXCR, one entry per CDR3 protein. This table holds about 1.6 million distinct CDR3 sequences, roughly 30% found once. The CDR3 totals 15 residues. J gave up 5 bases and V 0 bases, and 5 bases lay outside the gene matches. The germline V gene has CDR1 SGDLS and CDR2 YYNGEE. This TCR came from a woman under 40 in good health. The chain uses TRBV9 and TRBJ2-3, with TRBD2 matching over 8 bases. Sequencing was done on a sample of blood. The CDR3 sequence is CASSVDGGVQDTQYF. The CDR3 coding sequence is TGTGCCAGCAGCGTAGACGGGGGGGTCCAAGATACGCAGTATTTT.